This T cell receptor (beta chain) appears in the sequencing data of a study of radiotherapy plus CTLA-4 blockade in lung cancer. The CDR3 is 13 amino acids. Trimming cost V 3 bases and J 9 bases; bases outside gene matches: 4. Germline CDR1 SGHAT, CDR2 FQNNGV. This table comes from immunoSEQ multiplex PCR, and its TCRdb copy is limited to in-frame clones, with some not included. The sample lists approximately 49,000 clones, 70% to 90% occurring once. Of note for this clone: Its antigen is currently unknown.

Study-wide results and caveats: There was expansion of tumor-derived TCR clones in blood after radiotherapy plus ipilimumab.

The source material was peripheral blood, sampled from a patient treated with radiotherapy plus ipilimumab. The chain carries TRBV11-2 and TRBJ2-1; TRBD2 aligns across 8 bases. The TCR sequence derives from a human donor with non-small cell lung cancer whose response to radiotherapy plus ipilimumab could not be evaluated. The CDR3 loop is CASSLAGGSEQFF. The CDR3 DNA sequence: TGTGCCAGCAGCTTGGCGGGGGGCAGTGAGCAGTTCTTC.